The sequence of this TCR beta chain was determined in a study of STAT3 mutations in large granular lymphocyte leukemia. Study findings and constraints: In T-cell large granular lymphocyte leukemia, about half of patients showed multiple immunodominant subclonotypes. No sample exists from the first appearance of each clone.

Each sample's TCRbeta library yielded on average around 41,000 productive templates. TCRdb's copy holds only in-frame clones and misses some; the assay was immunoSEQ multiplex PCR. Here the sample spans about 19,000 clones, around 92% being singletons. This CDR3 has 15 residues. V lost 5 bases and J lost 5; bases outside the gene matches: 12. Germline V CDR1 and CDR2: SGHNT, YENEEA. Remarks on this clone: Its antigen is unknown.

The chain carries TRBV11-3 and TRBJ2-7; 7 bases fit TRBD2. Input material: peripheral blood mononuclear cells. This TCR was recovered from a man aged 55 to 69 with T-cell large granular lymphocyte leukemia. Some clones in this sample may be carry-over from other donors' samples. CDR3: CASSTAGALSDEQYF. CDR3 DNA sequence: TGTGCCAGCAGCACGGCGGGAGCCCTCTCGGACGAGCAGTACTTC. Filled out from reference TRBV11-3 and TRBJ2-7, the complete variable domain reads EAGVVQSPRYKIIEKKQPVAFWCNPISGHNTLYWYLQNLGQGPELLIRYENEEAVDDSQLPKDRFSAERLKGVDSTLKIQPAELGDSAVYLCASSTAGALSDEQYFGPGTRLTVT.